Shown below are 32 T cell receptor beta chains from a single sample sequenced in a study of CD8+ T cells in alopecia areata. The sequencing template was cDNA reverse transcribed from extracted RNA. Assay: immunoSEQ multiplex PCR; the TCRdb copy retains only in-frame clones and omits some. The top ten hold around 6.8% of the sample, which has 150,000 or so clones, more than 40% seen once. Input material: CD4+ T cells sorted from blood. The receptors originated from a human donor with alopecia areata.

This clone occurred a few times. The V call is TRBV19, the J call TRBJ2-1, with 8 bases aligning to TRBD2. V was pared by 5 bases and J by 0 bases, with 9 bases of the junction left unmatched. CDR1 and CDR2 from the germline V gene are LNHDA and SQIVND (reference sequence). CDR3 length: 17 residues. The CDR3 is CASSPESGGSSYNEQFF. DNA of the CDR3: TGTGCCAGTAGTCCCGAAAGCGGGGGCAGCTCCTACAATGAGCAGTTCTTC.

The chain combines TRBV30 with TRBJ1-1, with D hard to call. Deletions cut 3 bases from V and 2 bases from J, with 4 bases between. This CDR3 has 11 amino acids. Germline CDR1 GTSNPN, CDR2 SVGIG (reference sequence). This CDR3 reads CAWRTNTEAFF. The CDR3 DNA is TGTGCCTGGAGAACCAACACTGAAGCTTTCTTT.

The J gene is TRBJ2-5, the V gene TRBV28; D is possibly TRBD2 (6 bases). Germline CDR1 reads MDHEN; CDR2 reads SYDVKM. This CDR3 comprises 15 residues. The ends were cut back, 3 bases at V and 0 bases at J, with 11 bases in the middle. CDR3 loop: CASSFRGWYQETQYF. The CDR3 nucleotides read TGTGCCAGCAGTTTTCGGGGGTGGTACCAAGAGACCCAGTACTTC.

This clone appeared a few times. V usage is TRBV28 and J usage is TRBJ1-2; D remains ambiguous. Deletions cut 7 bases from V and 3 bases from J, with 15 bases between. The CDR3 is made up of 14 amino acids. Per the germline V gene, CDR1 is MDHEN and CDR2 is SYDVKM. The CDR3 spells CASTHEWKDYGYTF. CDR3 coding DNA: TGTGCCAGCACCCATGAGTGGAAAGACTATGGCTACACCTTC.

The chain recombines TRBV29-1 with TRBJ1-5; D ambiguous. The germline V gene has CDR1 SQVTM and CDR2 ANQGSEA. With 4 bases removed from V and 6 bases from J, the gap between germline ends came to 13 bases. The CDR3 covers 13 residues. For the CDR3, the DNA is TGCAGCGTTGGTGCCGGGTTTACTCAGCCCCAGCATTTT. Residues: CSVGAGFTQPQHF. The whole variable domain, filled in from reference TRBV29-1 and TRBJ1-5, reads SAVISQKPSRDICQRGTSLTIQCQVDSQVTMMFWYRQQPGQSLTLIATANQGSEATYESGFVIDKFPISRPNLTFSTLTVSNMSPEDSSIYLCSVGAGFTQPQHFGDGTRLSIL.

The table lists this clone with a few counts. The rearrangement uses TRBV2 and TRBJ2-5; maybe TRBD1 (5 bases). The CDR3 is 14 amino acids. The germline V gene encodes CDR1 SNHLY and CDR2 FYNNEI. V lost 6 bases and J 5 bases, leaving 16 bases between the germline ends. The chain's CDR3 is CASRWGSLSETQYF. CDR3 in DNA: TGTGCCAGCAGATGGGGCAGTTTGTCCGAGACCCAGTACTTC.

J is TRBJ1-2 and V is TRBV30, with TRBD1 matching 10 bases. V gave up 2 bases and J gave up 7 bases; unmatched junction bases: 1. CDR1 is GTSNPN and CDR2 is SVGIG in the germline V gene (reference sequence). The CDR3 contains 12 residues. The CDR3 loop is CAWSRTGGGYTF. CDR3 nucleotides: TGTGCCTGGAGTAGGACAGGGGGTGGCTACACCTTC.

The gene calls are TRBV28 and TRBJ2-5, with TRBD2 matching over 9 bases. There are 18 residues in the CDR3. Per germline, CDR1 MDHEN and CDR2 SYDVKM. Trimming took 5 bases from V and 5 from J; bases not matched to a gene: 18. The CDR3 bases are TGTGCCAGCAGTCCCTTCGGTGGTAGCGGGGGTCTATGGGAGACCCAGTACTTC. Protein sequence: CASSPFGGSGGLWETQYF.

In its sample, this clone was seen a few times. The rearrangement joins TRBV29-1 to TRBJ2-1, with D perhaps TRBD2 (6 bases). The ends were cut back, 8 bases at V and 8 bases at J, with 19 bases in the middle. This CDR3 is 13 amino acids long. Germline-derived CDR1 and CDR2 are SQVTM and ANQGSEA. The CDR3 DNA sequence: TGCAGCTCTCGACCCGGGACTTCGGATGAGCAGTTCTTC. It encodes CSSRPGTSDEQFF.

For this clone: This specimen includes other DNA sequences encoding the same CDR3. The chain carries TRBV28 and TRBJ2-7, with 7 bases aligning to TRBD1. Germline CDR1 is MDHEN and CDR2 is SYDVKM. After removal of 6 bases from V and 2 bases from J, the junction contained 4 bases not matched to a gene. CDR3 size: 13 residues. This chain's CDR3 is CASRRQGAYEQYF. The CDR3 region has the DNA TGTGCCAGCAGGCGACAGGGAGCCTACGAGCAGTACTTC.

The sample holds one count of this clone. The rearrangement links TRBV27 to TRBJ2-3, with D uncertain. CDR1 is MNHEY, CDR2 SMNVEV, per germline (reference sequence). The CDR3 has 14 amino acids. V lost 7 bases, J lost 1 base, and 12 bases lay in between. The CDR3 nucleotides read TGTGCCAGCATGTTTCATGCTGGCACAGATACGCAGTATTTT. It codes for CASMFHAGTDTQYF.

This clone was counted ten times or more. CDR3 nucleotide sequence: TGTGCCAGCAGTCCAGACAGAACCTACGAGCAGTACTTC. This codes for CASSPDRTYEQYF. This chain connects TRBV7-9 to TRBJ2-7, with D possibly being TRBD1 (5 bases). The V end was cut by 6 bases, the J end by 2 bases, with 11 bases between. The CDR3 is 13 amino acids. In germline, CDR1 is SEHNR, CDR2 FQNEAQ (reference sequence).

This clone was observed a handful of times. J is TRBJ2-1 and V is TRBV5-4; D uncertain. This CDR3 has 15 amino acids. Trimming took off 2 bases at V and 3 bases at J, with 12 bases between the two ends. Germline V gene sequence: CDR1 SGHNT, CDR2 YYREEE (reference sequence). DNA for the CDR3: TGTGCCAGCAGCTTAGGGATAATTGGCTACAATGAGCAGTTCTTC. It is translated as CASSLGIIGYNEQFF.

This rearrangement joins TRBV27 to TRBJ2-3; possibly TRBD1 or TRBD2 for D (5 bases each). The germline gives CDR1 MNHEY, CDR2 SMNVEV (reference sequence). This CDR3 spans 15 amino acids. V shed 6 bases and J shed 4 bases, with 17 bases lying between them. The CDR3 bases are TGTGCCAGCAGACCAAGCTGGGGGAACCCAGATACGCAGTATTTT. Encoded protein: CASRPSWGNPDTQYF.

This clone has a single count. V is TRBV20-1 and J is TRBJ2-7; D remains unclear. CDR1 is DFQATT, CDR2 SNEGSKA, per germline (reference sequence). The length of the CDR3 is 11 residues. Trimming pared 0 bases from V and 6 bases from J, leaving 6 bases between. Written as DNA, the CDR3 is TGCAGTGCTAGAGATAGGTCCGAGCAGTACTTC. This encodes CSARDRSEQYF.

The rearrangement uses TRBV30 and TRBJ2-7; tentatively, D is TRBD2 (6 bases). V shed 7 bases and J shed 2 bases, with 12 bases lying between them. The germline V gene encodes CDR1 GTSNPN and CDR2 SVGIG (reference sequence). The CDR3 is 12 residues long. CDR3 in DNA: TGTGCCTTGGGGACTCAGACCTACGAGCAGTACTTC. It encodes CALGTQTYEQYF.

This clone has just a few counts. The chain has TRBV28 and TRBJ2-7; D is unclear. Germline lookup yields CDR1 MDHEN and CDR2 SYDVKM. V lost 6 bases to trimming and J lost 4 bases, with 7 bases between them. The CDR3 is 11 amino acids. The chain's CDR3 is CASRRSYEQYF. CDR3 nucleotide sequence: TGTGCCAGCAGACGGTCTTACGAGCAGTACTTC. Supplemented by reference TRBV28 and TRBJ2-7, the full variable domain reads DVKVTQSSRYLVKRTGEKVFLECVQDMDHENMFWYRQDPGLGLRLIYFSYDVKMKEKGDIPEGYSVSREKKERFSLILESASTNQTSMYLCASRRSYEQYFGPGTRLTVT.

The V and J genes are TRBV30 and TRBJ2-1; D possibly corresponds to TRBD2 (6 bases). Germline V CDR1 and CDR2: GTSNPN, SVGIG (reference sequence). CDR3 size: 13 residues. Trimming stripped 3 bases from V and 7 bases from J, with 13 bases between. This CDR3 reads CAWRRRAGNEQFF. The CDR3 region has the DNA TGTGCCTGGAGGCGGAGGGCCGGGAATGAGCAGTTCTTC.

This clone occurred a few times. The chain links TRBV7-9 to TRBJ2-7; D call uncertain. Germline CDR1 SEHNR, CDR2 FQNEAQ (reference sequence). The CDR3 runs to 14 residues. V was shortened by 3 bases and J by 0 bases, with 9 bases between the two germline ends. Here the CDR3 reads CASSFSGLSYEQYF. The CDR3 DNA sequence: TGTGCCAGCAGCTTCAGTGGTCTCTCCTACGAGCAGTACTTC.

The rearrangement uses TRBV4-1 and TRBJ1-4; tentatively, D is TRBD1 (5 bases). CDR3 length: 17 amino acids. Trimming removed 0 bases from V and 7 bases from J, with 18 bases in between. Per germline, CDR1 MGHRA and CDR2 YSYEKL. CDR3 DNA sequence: TGCGCCAGCAGCCAAGAGATGGTCGGCAGGGAGAGTGAAAAACTGTTTTTT. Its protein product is CASSQEMVGRESEKLFF.

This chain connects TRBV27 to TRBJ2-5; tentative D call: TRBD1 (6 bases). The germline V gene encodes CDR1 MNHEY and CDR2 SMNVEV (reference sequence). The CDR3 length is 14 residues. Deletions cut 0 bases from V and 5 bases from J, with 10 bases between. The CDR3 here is CASSLSGARETQYF. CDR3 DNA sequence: TGTGCCAGCAGTTTATCGGGGGCGCGGGAGACCCAGTACTTC.

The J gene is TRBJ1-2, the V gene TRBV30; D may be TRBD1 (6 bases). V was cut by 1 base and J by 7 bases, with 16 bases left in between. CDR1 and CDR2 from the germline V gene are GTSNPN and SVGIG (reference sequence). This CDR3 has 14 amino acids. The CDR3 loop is CAWSERQKGGGYTF. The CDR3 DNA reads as TGTGCCTGGAGTGAGCGACAGAAAGGGGGTGGCTACACCTTC.

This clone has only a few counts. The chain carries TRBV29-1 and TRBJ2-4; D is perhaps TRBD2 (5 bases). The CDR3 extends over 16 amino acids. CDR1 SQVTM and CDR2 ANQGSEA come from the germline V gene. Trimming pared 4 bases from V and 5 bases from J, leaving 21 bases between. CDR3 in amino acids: CSVGSILGPQQNIQYF. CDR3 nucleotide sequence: TGCAGCGTTGGATCAATACTAGGGCCTCAACAAAACATTCAGTACTTC. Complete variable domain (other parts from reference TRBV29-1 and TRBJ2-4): SAVISQKPSRDICQRGTSLTIQCQVDSQVTMMFWYRQQPGQSLTLIATANQGSEATYESGFVIDKFPISRPNLTFSTLTVSNMSPEDSSIYLCSVGSILGPQQNIQYFGAGTRLSVL.

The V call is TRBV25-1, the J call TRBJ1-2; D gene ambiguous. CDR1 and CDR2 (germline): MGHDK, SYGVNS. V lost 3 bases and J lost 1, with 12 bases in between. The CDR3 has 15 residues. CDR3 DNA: TGTGCCAGCAGTGACGCGACCTTACTTAACTATGGCTACACCTTC. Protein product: CASSDATLLNYGYTF.

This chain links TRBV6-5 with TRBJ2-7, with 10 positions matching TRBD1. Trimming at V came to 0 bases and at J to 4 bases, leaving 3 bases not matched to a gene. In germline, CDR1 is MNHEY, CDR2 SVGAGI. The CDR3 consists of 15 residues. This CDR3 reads CASSYSGTGDYEQYF. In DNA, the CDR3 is TGTGCCAGCAGTTACTCGGGGACAGGGGATTACGAGCAGTACTTC.

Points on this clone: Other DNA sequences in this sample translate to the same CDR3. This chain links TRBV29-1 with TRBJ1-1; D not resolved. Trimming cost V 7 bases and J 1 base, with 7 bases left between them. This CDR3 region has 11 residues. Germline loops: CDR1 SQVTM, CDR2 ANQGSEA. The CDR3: CSAETNTEAFF. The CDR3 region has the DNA TGCAGCGCAGAGACGAACACTGAAGCTTTCTTT.

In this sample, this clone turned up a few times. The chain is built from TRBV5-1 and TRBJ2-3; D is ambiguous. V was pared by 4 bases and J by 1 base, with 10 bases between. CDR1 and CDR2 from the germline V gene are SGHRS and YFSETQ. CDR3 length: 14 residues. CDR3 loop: CASSVEVGTDTQYF. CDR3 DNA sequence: TGCGCCAGCAGCGTCGAGGTGGGCACAGATACGCAGTATTTT.

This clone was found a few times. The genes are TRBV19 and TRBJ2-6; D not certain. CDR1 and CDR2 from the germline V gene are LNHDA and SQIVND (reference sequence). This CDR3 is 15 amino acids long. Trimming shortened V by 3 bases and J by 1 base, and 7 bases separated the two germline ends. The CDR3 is CASSITASGANVLTF. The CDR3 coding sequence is TGTGCCAGTAGTATTACAGCGTCTGGGGCCAACGTCCTGACTTTC.

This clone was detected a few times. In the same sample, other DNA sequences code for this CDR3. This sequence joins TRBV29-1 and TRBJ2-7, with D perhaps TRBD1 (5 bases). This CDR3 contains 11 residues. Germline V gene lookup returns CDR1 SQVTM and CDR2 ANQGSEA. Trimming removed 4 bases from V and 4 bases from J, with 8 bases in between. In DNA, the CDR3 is TGCAGCGTTGGAAAGGGGTACGAGCAGTACTTC. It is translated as CSVGKGYEQYF.

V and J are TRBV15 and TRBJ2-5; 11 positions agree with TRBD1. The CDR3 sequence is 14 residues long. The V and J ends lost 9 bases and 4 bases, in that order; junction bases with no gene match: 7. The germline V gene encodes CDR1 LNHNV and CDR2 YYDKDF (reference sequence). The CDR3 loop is CATSRDRGAETQYF. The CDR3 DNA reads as TGTGCCACAAGCCGGGACAGGGGGGCAGAGACCCAGTACTTC.

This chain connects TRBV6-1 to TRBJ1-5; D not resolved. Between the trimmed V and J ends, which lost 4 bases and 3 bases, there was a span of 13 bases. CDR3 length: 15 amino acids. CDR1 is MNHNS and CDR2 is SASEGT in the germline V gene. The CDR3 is CASSATNGNNQPQHF. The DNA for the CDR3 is TGTGCCAGCAGTGCGACGAATGGGAACAATCAGCCCCAGCATTTT.

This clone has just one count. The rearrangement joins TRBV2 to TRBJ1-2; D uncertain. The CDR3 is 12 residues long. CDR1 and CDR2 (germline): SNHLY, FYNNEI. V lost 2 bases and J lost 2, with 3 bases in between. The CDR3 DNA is TGTGCCAGCAGTGAACAGAACTATGGCTACACCTTC. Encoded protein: CASSEQNYGYTF.